The T cell receptor (beta chain) described here comes from a study of blood T cell repertoires in COVID-19. Clones were read by immunoSEQ multiplex PCR, and TCRdb kept only the in-frame ones, dropping some. The table lists roughly 200,000 clones, 88% of them singletons. This CDR3 comprises 12 residues. Germline CDR1 LNHDA, CDR2 SQIVND (reference sequence). The V gene lost 2 bases and the J gene lost 8 bases, with 9 bases spanning the gap. The sequenced sample consisted of peripheral blood. This receptor was identified in a man aged 65 to 85 with acute or convalescent COVID-19. This sequence joins TRBV19 and TRBJ1-2; D is unclear. The CDR3 loop is CASSITTNGYTF. The CDR3 DNA reads TGTGCCAGTAGTATAACCACTAACGGCTACACCTTC.